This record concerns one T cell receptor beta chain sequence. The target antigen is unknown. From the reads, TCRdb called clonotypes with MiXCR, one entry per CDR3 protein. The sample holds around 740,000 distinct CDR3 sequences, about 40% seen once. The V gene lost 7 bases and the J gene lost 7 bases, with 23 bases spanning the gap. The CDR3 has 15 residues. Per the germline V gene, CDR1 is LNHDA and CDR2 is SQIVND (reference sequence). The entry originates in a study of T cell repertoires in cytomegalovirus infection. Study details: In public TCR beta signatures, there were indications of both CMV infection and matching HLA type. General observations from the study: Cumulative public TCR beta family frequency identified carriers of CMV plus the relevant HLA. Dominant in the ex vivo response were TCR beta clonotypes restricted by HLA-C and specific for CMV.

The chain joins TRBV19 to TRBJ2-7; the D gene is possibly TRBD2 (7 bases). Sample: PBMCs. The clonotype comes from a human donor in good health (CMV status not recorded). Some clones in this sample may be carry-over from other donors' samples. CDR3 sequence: CASKGSAGAVGEQYF. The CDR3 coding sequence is TGTGCCAGTAAAGGAAGTGCGGGGGCTGTAGGTGAGCAGTACTTC.